The 6 T cell receptor beta chains given below trace back to one sample, sequenced in a study of shared clonotypes between healthy human individuals. Positively selected for CCR7, the CD45RO-negative cells used as naive CD8 cells excluded terminally differentiated effector memory CD45RA+ cells. TCRdb's copy holds only in-frame clones and misses some; the assay was immunoSEQ multiplex PCR. The data contain under 2,000,000 clones, about 94% of them singletons. Sequencing used naive CD8+ T cells sorted from blood. These receptors were collected from a man between 18 and 29 years old in good health.

This chain uses TRBV5-1 with TRBJ2-5, with 7 bases aligning to TRBD1. The germline V gene encodes CDR1 SGHRS and CDR2 YFSETQ. The CDR3 is 15 amino acids. V lost 4 bases to trimming and J lost 1 base; unmatched junction nucleotides: 7. The CDR3 region is CASSIGTETQETQYF. DNA of the CDR3: TGCGCCAGCAGCATAGGGACAGAAACCCAAGAGACCCAGTACTTC.

The rearrangement links TRBV11-2 to TRBJ2-7, with D maybe TRBD1 (6 bases). The CDR3 sequence is 14 residues long. Per the germline V gene, CDR1 is SGHAT and CDR2 is FQNNGV. V lost 4 bases to trimming and J lost 3 bases, with 13 bases between them. For the CDR3, the DNA is TGTGCCAGCAGCTCGCCCAGACAGGACTACGAGCAGTACTTC. It yields the protein CASSSPRQDYEQYF.

The J gene is TRBJ2-2, the V gene TRBV28, with D tentatively TRBD1 or TRBD2 (5 bases each). Germline V gives CDR1 MDHEN, CDR2 SYDVKM. V lost 5 bases, J lost 0 bases, and 19 bases lay in between. The CDR3 sequence is 18 residues long. This CDR3 reads CASSPRDEGYANTGELFF. CDR3 in DNA: TGTGCCAGCAGTCCCCGAGACGAGGGGTACGCGAACACCGGGGAGCTGTTTTTT.

This chain connects TRBV5-1 to TRBJ2-1; TRBD2 matches at 15 bases. In germline, CDR1 is SGHRS, CDR2 YFSETQ. There are 15 residues in the CDR3. V was clipped by 7 bases and J by 2 bases; unmatched bases: 1. DNA of the CDR3: TGCGCCAGCGGACTAGCGGGGGGGCCCTACAATGAGCAGTTCTTC. Residues: CASGLAGGPYNEQFF.

The rearrangement uses TRBV9 and TRBJ1-5, with 9 bases that match TRBD1. Germline lookup yields CDR1 SGDLS and CDR2 YYNGEE. This CDR3 spans 14 amino acids. V trimming: 3 bases; J trimming: 4 bases; junction bases outside the gene matches: 2. The CDR3 nucleotides are TGTGCCAGCAGCGCCGGGACAGGGAATCAGCCCCAGCATTTT. Protein product: CASSAGTGNQPQHF.

This chain connects TRBV29-1 to TRBJ2-3; perhaps TRBD2 as D (6 bases). Trimming took off 0 bases at V and 0 bases at J, with 13 bases between the two ends. CDR3 length: 16 residues. Germline V gene lookup returns CDR1 SQVTM and CDR2 ANQGSEA. CDR3 loop: CSVEDEEGFSTDTQYF. The CDR3 DNA sequence: TGCAGCGTTGAAGATGAGGAGGGGTTTAGCACAGATACGCAGTATTTT.